These 24 T cell receptor beta chains came from one sample sequenced in a study of T cells expressing NK-cell markers (dated by TCRdb to about 2020). The library was generated by 5' RACE. TCRdb shows the sequencer as Illumina HiSeq 2000. TCRdb reprocessed the raw reads; every CDR3 protein sequence is a single record, and DNA is not supplied. This sample's table has entries for hundreds of thousands of distinct CDR3 sequences. The ten largest account for more than 7% of the sample. Source material: blood T cells: a sorted CD56 or NKG2C T cell subset, CD4+ or CD8+ T cells, or bulk PBMC T cells (not recorded which). The receptors originated from a woman aged 18 to 69 in good health.

CDR3 sequence: CASSEVNSPLHF. The chain is built from TRBV2 and TRBJ1-6. The CDR3 extends over 12 amino acids. Germline V gene data show CDR1 as SNHLY and CDR2 as FYNNEI.

The chain links TRBV20-1 to TRBJ2-7; TCRdb's D call of TRBD1 is untestable without DNA. The CDR3 extends over 14 amino acids. Per germline, CDR1 DFQATT and CDR2 SNEGSKA (reference sequence). CDR3: CSARTGHSLYEQYF.

The rearrangement joins TRBV7-9 to TRBJ2-7; TCRdb selects TRBD1, and the lack of DNA leaves this call unchecked. The germline CDR1 and CDR2 sequences are SEHNR and FQNEAQ (reference sequence). This CDR3 has 15 residues. CDR3 sequence reads: CASSTDREGPYEQYF.

The V gene is TRBV10-3, the J gene TRBJ2-5; TCRdb returns TRBD2, unconfirmable since there is no DNA. This CDR3 region has 15 residues. Germline loops: CDR1 ENHRY, CDR2 SYGVKD. The CDR3 loop is CAISRGGRESETQYF.

The chain recombines TRBV7-8 with TRBJ2-2. Germline assignment: CDR1 SGHVS and CDR2 FQNEAQ. The CDR3 has 17 residues. The chain's CDR3 is CASSLVARERNTGELFF.

The chain employs TRBV4-3 and TRBJ1-1. Germline CDR1 LGHNA, CDR2 YSLEER. The CDR3 sequence is 14 residues long. CDR3 residues: CASSQGTQNTEAFF.

The rearrangement joins TRBV13 to TRBJ2-3; the TCRdb call, TRBD1, lacks DNA for checking. CDR3 length: 15 residues. Germline CDR1 reads PRHDT; CDR2 reads FYEKMQ (reference sequence). CDR3: CASSLSGPSTDTQYF.

The V gene is TRBV16, the J gene TRBJ1-6; TCRdb's D call of TRBD1 is untestable without DNA. This CDR3 contains 15 residues. Germline CDR1 is KGHSY and CDR2 is FQNENV. The chain's CDR3 is CASSRYRSDNSPLHF.

The chain employs TRBV10-1 and TRBJ2-1; TCRdb's assignment of TRBD2 cannot be checked, as there is no DNA. Germline assignment: CDR1 WNHNN and CDR2 SYGVQD (reference sequence). The CDR3 extends over 16 amino acids. CDR3 region: CASSESELAGYNEQFF.

The chain recombines TRBV10-2 with TRBJ2-5; the TRBD2 assignment by TCRdb is unverifiable without DNA. Looked up from germline, CDR1 is WSHSY and CDR2 is SAAADI. CDR3 length equals 15 residues. The CDR3 sequence is CASSPSGGLQETQYF.

The V call is TRBV20-1, the J call TRBJ2-5; TCRdb calls TRBD2, which cannot be checked without DNA. Looked up from germline, CDR1 is DFQATT and CDR2 is SNEGSKA (reference sequence). The CDR3 sequence is 14 residues long. The chain's CDR3 is CSAILAGNQETQYF.

V is TRBV20-1 and J is TRBJ2-7; TCRdb's D gene call, TRBD2, goes unchecked for lack of DNA. Germline V gene lookup returns CDR1 DFQATT and CDR2 SNEGSKA (reference sequence). The CDR3 is 13 residues long. CDR3 sequence: CSAPTSGSYEQYF.

CDR3 in amino acids: CSASGESTDTQYF. The V gene is TRBV20-1, the J gene TRBJ2-3. The CDR3 covers 13 residues. The V gene's germline CDR1 is DFQATT and CDR2 SNEGSKA (reference sequence).

This chain joins TRBV12-3 or TRBV12-4 and TRBJ2-1. The CDR3 contains 11 residues. CDR3 region: CASRVVGEQFF.

The chain joins TRBV6-2 or TRBV6-3 to TRBJ1-1. Germline assignment: CDR1 MNHEY and CDR2 SVGEGT. The CDR3 loop spans 15 amino acids. CDR3 amino acids: CASSYSRHRNTEAFF.

The genes are TRBV9 and TRBJ2-2; the D gene TCRdb calls, TRBD2, cannot be checked with no DNA. This CDR3 has 21 residues. The germline CDR1 and CDR2 sequences are SGDLS and YYNGEE. Here the CDR3 reads CASSPSTSGEPHAANTGELFF. Supplemented by reference TRBV9 and TRBJ2-2, the full variable domain reads DSGVTQTPKHLITATGQRVTLRCSPRSGDLSVYWYQQSLDQGLQFLIQYYNGEERAKGNILERFSAQQFPDLHSELNLSSLELGDSALYFCASSPSTSGEPHAANTGELFFGEGSRLTVL.

The gene calls are TRBV5-1 and TRBJ2-5; lacking DNA, the TRBD1 call made by TCRdb goes unchecked. The CDR3 spans 15 residues. CDR1 SGHRS and CDR2 YFSETQ come from the germline V gene. This chain's CDR3 is CASSSTGGTAKTQYF.

The chain couples TRBV5-1 to TRBJ2-3; the TRBD1 assignment by TCRdb is unverifiable without DNA. The germline V gene has CDR1 SGHRS and CDR2 YFSETQ. The CDR3 totals 16 residues. The CDR3 sequence: CASSLAATGYTDKQYF.

CDR3 sequence: CASTPGVTEAFF. The rearrangement links TRBV12-3 or TRBV12-4 to TRBJ1-1; the TCRdb call, TRBD1, lacks DNA for checking. The CDR3 extends over 12 amino acids.

The chain's CDR3 is CASSIGGGQGRYPQHF. V usage is TRBV19 and J usage is TRBJ1-5; the TCRdb call, TRBD1, lacks DNA for checking. CDR1 LNHDA and CDR2 SQIVND come from the germline V gene (reference sequence). The CDR3 spans 16 residues.

The chain has TRBV20-1 and TRBJ2-7. Germline values: CDR1 DFQATT, CDR2 SNEGSKA (reference sequence). There are 13 residues in the CDR3. The CDR3 here is CSVLTDYGYEQYF.

V gene TRBV5-1 combines with J gene TRBJ2-5. Per germline, CDR1 SGHRS and CDR2 YFSETQ. The CDR3 covers 14 residues. CDR3: CASSLQGYQETQYF.

The CDR3 reads CASSSLPGTQAYEQYF. This chain links TRBV19 with TRBJ2-7; TCRdb's assignment of TRBD1 cannot be checked, as there is no DNA. From germline, CDR1 is LNHDA and CDR2 SQIVND (reference sequence). The CDR3 runs 16 residues.

The chain carries TRBV10-3 and TRBJ2-1; the D gene TCRdb calls, TRBD2, cannot be checked with no DNA. The germline gives CDR1 ENHRY, CDR2 SYGVKD. This CDR3 has 18 residues. CDR3 loop: CAISEGLAGRHSYNEQFF.